The 14 T cell receptor beta chains below were found in one sample sequenced in a study of identifying expanded T cells in peripheral blood. Clones were sequenced by immunoSEQ multiplex PCR, and TCRdb holds only the in-frame ones, with some missing. This table holds some 120,000 clones, about 80% found once. Sequencing was done on a sample of blood. The receptor set was obtained from a person aged 18-70 years in good health.

The chain joins TRBV5-1 to TRBJ1-4; D is ambiguous. The CDR3 runs to 15 residues. CDR1 is SGHRS and CDR2 is YFSETQ in the germline V gene. V dropped 0 bases and J dropped 5 bases, with 11 bases sitting between them. In DNA form, the CDR3 reads TGCGCCAGCAGCTTGGTGCGGGGTTCCAATGAAAAACTGTTTTTT. Amino acid sequence: CASSLVRGSNEKLFF.

This chain links TRBV25-1 with TRBJ2-3, with D perhaps TRBD2 (5 bases). Germline CDR1 and CDR2: MGHDK and SYGVNS. Trimming left V 7 bases short and J 5 bases short, with 22 bases between. The CDR3 sequence is 16 residues long. CDR3 amino acids: CASNPNTRARGDTQYF. Written as DNA, the CDR3 is TGTGCCAGCAACCCAAATACTAGAGCCCGGGGAGATACGCAGTATTTT.

The chain couples TRBV4-1 to TRBJ2-5, with D hard to call. CDR3 size: 14 residues. Per germline, CDR1 MGHRA and CDR2 YSYEKL. V was shortened by 4 bases and J by 5 bases, with 14 bases between the two germline ends. CDR3 DNA sequence: TGCGCCAGCAGCCCTATGTTACTTGGGGAGACCCAGTACTTC. Translated, it gives CASSPMLLGETQYF.

The V call is TRBV7-2, the J call TRBJ2-2; D gene ambiguous. V lost 1 base, J lost 9 bases, and 6 bases lay in between. The CDR3 runs 12 residues. Germline assignment: CDR1 SGHTA and CDR2 FQGNSA. Written as DNA, the CDR3 is TGTGCCAGCAGCTTAGTGATTAGGGAGCTGTTTTTT. It translates to CASSLVIRELFF.

This chain joins TRBV6-5 and TRBJ2-3; D gene unclear. Germline values: CDR1 MNHEY, CDR2 SVGAGI. The CDR3 loop spans 14 amino acids. Trimming took 0 bases from V and 0 from J, leaving 4 bases between them. CDR3 region: CASSYSTSTDTQYF. CDR3 DNA sequence: TGTGCCAGCAGTTACTCAACCAGCACAGATACGCAGTATTTT.

This rearrangement joins TRBV6-5 to TRBJ2-7; D assignment may be TRBD1 or TRBD2 (5 bases each). The germline gives CDR1 MNHEY, CDR2 SVGAGI. Trimming stripped 4 bases from V and 4 bases from J, with 14 bases between. This CDR3 comprises 14 residues. This CDR3 is CASSLLRGEYEQYF. The CDR3 bases are TGTGCCAGCAGTTTACTTCGAGGGGAATACGAGCAGTACTTC.

The V gene is TRBV5-1, the J gene TRBJ2-5, with D unresolved. The last part of the DNA fits TRBJ2-7 better; the J call may be wrong. The CDR3 spans 12 residues. Germline CDR1 is SGHRS and CDR2 is YFSETQ. CDR3 coding DNA: TGCGCCAGCAGCTCCTCGGGCCACGAGCAGTACTTC. Translating gives CASSSSGHEQYF.

The chain has TRBV9 and TRBJ2-1; tentative D call: TRBD1 (5 bases). The CDR3 length is 15 residues. V lost 7 bases and J 3 bases, leaving 17 bases between the germline ends. Germline CDR1 and CDR2: SGDLS and YYNGEE. The CDR3 DNA is TGTGCCAGCGGCCGACAGTCATCTTTCTACAATGAGCAGTTCTTC. Its translation is CASGRQSSFYNEQFF.

The rearrangement joins TRBV4-1 to TRBJ2-4; 9 bases align to TRBD2. CDR1 MGHRA and CDR2 YSYEKL come from the germline V gene. The CDR3 runs 21 residues. The trim removed 0 bases at V and 6 bases at J, leaving 21 bases unmatched. CDR3 amino acids: CASSQDRGAGRRGGRRNIQYF. DNA for the CDR3: TGCGCCAGCAGCCAAGATCGGGGAGCGGGAAGGCGGGGGGGCCGGAGAAACATTCAGTACTTC.

V and J are TRBV2 and TRBJ1-1; weak D call: TRBD1 (5 bases). Between the trimmed V and J ends, which lost 9 bases and 11 bases, there was a span of 19 bases. This CDR3 comprises 12 residues. CDR1 and CDR2 (germline): SNHLY, FYNNEI. The chain's CDR3 is CASGTGTSAAFF. The DNA of the CDR3 is TGTGCCAGTGGCACCGGGACTTCAGCGGCTTTCTTT.

In DNA, the CDR3 is TGTGCCAGCAGCTTAGTTGGGACACTTGAAACTGAAGCTTTCTTT. Protein sequence: CASSLVGTLETEAFF. This rearrangement joins TRBV11-2 to TRBJ1-1; tentative D call: TRBD1 (6 bases). Germline assignment: CDR1 SGHAT and CDR2 FQNNGV. The CDR3 is made up of 15 amino acids. Trimming shortened V by 1 base and J by 5 bases, and 14 bases separated the two germline ends. Based on the CDR3 plus reference TRBV11-2 and TRBJ1-1, the full variable domain is EAGVAQSPRYKIIEKRQSVAFWCNPISGHATLYWYQQILGQGPKLLIQFQNNGVVDDSQLPKDRFSAERLKGVDSTLKIQPAKLEDSAVYLCASSLVGTLETEAFFGQGTRLTVV.

The CDR3 sequence: CASSPEAPGNTIYF. The DNA of the CDR3 is TGTGCCAGCAGCCCCGAGGCCCCTGGAAACACCATATATTTT. The chain carries TRBV7-8 and TRBJ1-3; D gene ambiguous. Trimming shortened V by 5 bases and J by 2 bases, and 10 bases separated the two germline ends. Germline CDR1 and CDR2: SGHVS and FQNEAQ. This CDR3 has 14 amino acids.

V and J are TRBV5-1 and TRBJ1-1, with TRBD1 matching 7 bases. After removal of 7 bases from V and 1 base from J, the junction contained 4 bases not matched to a gene. The CDR3 covers 13 residues. CDR1 and CDR2 from the germline V gene are SGHRS and YFSETQ. The CDR3 sequence: CASGWTGNTEAFF. CDR3 bases: TGCGCCAGCGGATGGACAGGGAACACTGAAGCTTTCTTT. Using reference TRBV5-1 and TRBJ1-1 for the parts outside the CDR3, the full variable domain is KAGVTQTPRYLIKTRGQQVTLSCSPISGHRSVSWYQQTPGQGLQFLFEYFSETQRNKGNFPGRFSGRQFSNSRSEMNVSTLELGDSALYLCASGWTGNTEAFFGQGTRLTVV.

V gene TRBV15 combines with J gene TRBJ1-2; D is ambiguous. The CDR3 is 13 amino acids. Trimming shortened V by 5 bases and J by 3 bases, and 10 bases separated the two germline ends. Germline CDR1 is LNHNV and CDR2 is YYDKDF (reference sequence). CDR3 protein: CATSLDGYYGYTF. The CDR3 nucleotides read TGTGCCACCAGCTTAGACGGGTACTATGGCTACACCTTC. Full variable domain (outside the CDR3, taken from reference TRBV15 and TRBJ1-2): DAMVIQNPRYQVTQFGKPVTLSCSQTLNHNVMYWYQQKSSQAPKLLFHYYDKDFNNEADTPDNFQSRRPNTSFCFLDIRSPGLGDTAMYLCATSLDGYYGYTFGSGTRLTVV.